Listed below are T cell receptor beta chains from one sample, sequenced in a study of cytomegalovirus exposure and HLA in healthy donors. TCRdb keeps only in-frame clones here, not all; method: immunoSEQ multiplex PCR. The sample yields some 140,000 clones, 73% seen once. Sequenced material: PBMCs. These receptors were taken from a woman aged 35 to 49 in good health and CMV-seronegative. CDR3s leave out the opening cysteine and the closing phenylalanine or tryptophan. Size values are once, few and many counts, or a class for expanded clones, and some rows have none.

J | length | V | size | CDR3
TRBJ2-3 | 13 | TRBV19 | - | ASAGRGGRADTQY
TRBJ2-3 | 12 | TRBV28 | - | ASSLRGGGDTQY
TRBJ2-1 | 15 | TRBV7-6 | few | ASSLSYPSGGNDEQF
TRBJ1-4 | 15 | TRBV2 | - | ASSEGTHRVLGEKLF
TRBJ1-5 | 12 | TRBV4-1 | - | ASSFPGSNQPQH
TRBJ1-4 | 13 | TRBV4-1 | - | ASSQGQRPNEKLF
TRBJ1-1 | 11 | TRBV9 | - | ASSPRPGEEAF
TRBJ1-5 | 12 | TRBV5-1 | - | ASSLGQGSQPQH
TRBJ1-1 | 13 | TRBV19 | - | ASRPRGGAHTEAF
TRBJ1-2 | 13 | TRBV28 | - | ASSLYGGGNYGYT
TRBJ2-1 | 12 | TRBV7-2 | - | ASILGGTRNEQF
TRBJ2-5 | 13 | TRBV7-6 | - | ASSLEVWTEETQY
TRBJ1-6 | 14 | TRBV5-1 | few | ASSTDRGAANSPLH
TRBJ2-2 | 15 | TRBV7-9 | - | ASETLSGGAGSGELF
TRBJ1-6 | 14 | TRBV7-6 | - | ASSLGQGSRGSPLH
TRBJ2-5 | 13 | TRBV5-1 | - | ASSLGQALGETQY
TRBJ2-5 | 12 | TRBV19 | - | ASRDRGRGETQY
TRBJ1-1 | 15 | TRBV27 | - | ASSLQGLKQVNTEAF
TRBJ2-2 | 11 | TRBV2 | few | ASKGRETGELF
TRBJ1-2 | 11 | TRBV15 | - | ATSKDRDYGYT
TRBJ1-3 | 14 | TRBV4-3 | - | ASSQDSLSFGNTIY
TRBJ2-5 | 11 | TRBV10-3 | - | AISEVGGETQY
TRBJ1-2 | 14 | TRBV6-5 | few | ASSYELGTGVYGYT
TRBJ2-1 | 18 | TRBV2 | few | ASSTRTSPDRGSSYNEQF
TRBJ2-2 | 14 | TRBV6-5 | - | ASSYPRTSGTGELF
TRBJ1-2 | 16 | TRBV4-1 | - | ASSQEPTGTGDRPGYT
TRBJ1-2 | 12 | TRBV6-5 | few | ASSRDRDIYGYT
TRBJ1-1 | 16 | TRBV18 | - | ASSVSSLGVQGSTEAF
TRBJ1-4 | 12 | TRBV13 | few | ASSLGRDREKLF
TRBJ1-5 | 15 | TRBV10-3 | few | AISEGQGILSNQPQH
TRBJ2-1 | 13 | TRBV6-5 | - | ASTPRSGGVDEQF
TRBJ2-1 | 13 | TRBV7-3 | - | ASSRFRTGHDEQF
TRBJ1-3 | 13 | TRBV10-3 | - | AIFTGDHSGNTIY
TRBJ2-2 | 12 | TRBV29-1 | - | SVAFDSGPGELF
TRBJ1-6 | 12 | TRBV18 | - | ASSPTVPNSPLH
TRBJ2-5 | 12 | TRBV9 | few | ASSSRERQETQY
TRBJ1-2 | 13 | TRBV2 | - | ASSSDRQANYGYT
TRBJ1-2 | 12 | TRBV28 | - | ASSSSGQYYGYT
TRBJ1-4 | 15 | TRBV28 | - | ASSFSSLGQGSKKLF
TRBJ1-6 | 13 | TRBV7-9 | - | ASSARDRGNSPLH
TRBJ2-1 | 11 | TRBV9 | - | ASNGGGRNEQF
TRBJ1-2 | 11 | TRBV2 | - | ASSELRGYGYT
TRBJ2-4 | 13 | TRBV5-6 | - | ASSTPGVTKNIQY
TRBJ2-7 | 11 | TRBV11-2 | - | ASSWGLAYEQY